The 32 T cell receptor beta chains in this list originate from one sample, sequenced in a study of cytomegalovirus exposure and HLA in healthy donors. This PCR relied on a set of 60 Vbeta primers and 13 Jbeta primers. Data came from immunoSEQ multiplex PCR; TCRdb stores just in-frame clones and leaves some out. Among 170,000 or so clones listed, over 70% were seen once. Sequencing was performed on PBMCs. These TCRs come from a woman in her 50s in good health and CMV-seropositive.

The chain links TRBV18 to TRBJ1-1; 7 positions match TRBD1. This CDR3 is 14 amino acids long. V dropped 3 bases and J dropped 3; count of bases not matched to a gene: 4. Germline values: CDR1 KGHSH, CDR2 LQKENI. CDR3 protein: CASSPSGTDTEAFF. CDR3 nucleotide sequence: TGTGCCAGCTCACCGTCCGGGACAGACACTGAAGCTTTCTTT.

The chain is built from TRBV5-4 and TRBJ2-1, with D perhaps TRBD1 (5 bases). The CDR3 sequence is 14 residues long. The germline V gene has CDR1 SGHNT and CDR2 YYREEE (reference sequence). The V end was cut by 6 bases, the J end by 0 bases, with 10 bases between. The CDR3 spells CASINRSSYNEQFF. CDR3 nucleotides: TGTGCCAGCATTAACAGGAGCTCCTACAATGAGCAGTTCTTC.

V usage is TRBV11-3 and J usage is TRBJ2-7, with D perhaps matching TRBD2 (6 bases). V lost 5 bases to trimming and J lost 0 bases, with 14 bases between them. CDR3 length: 15 residues. The germline V gene has CDR1 SGHNT and CDR2 YENEEA. CDR3 residues: CASSAASGPSYEQYF. CDR3 coding DNA: TGTGCCAGCAGCGCCGCCAGCGGGCCCTCCTACGAGCAGTACTTC.

J is TRBJ1-2 and V is TRBV7-2, with a tentative D call TRBD1 (5 bases). There are 13 residues in the CDR3. From germline, CDR1 is SGHTA and CDR2 FQGNSA. In DNA form, the CDR3 reads TGTGCTACGAGCCTGGGGGGGAACTATGGCTACACCTTC. As protein: CATSLGGNYGYTF. Full variable domain (rest looked up from reference TRBV7-2 and TRBJ1-2): GAGVSQSPSNKVTEKGKDVELRCDPISGHTALYWYRQSLGQGLEFLIYFQGNSAPDKSGLPSDRFSAERTGGSVSTLTIQRTQQEDSAVYLCATSLGGNYGYTFGSGTRLTVV.

The rearrangement uses TRBV30 and TRBJ1-2; D possibly corresponds to TRBD1 (5 bases). Germline CDR1 is GTSNPN and CDR2 is SVGIG (reference sequence). V was clipped by 4 bases and J by 0 bases, with 9 bases between them. CDR3 length: 13 amino acids. The CDR3 DNA reads as TGTGCCTGGAACAGGAATACTAACTATGGCTACACCTTC. Its translation is CAWNRNTNYGYTF. Variable domain in full (rest from reference TRBV30 and TRBJ1-2): SQTIHQWPATLVQPVGSPLSLECTVEGTSNPNLYWYRQAAGRGLQLLFYSVGIGQISSEVPQNLSASRPQDRQFILSSKKLLLSDSGFYLCAWNRNTNYGYTFGSGTRLTVV.

The rearrangement uses TRBV25-1 and TRBJ2-7; D is unclear. This CDR3 spans 11 amino acids. CDR1 and CDR2 (germline): MGHDK, SYGVNS. Trimming cost V 8 bases and J 3 bases, with 8 bases left between them. The CDR3 loop reads CASGLGYEQYF. The CDR3 DNA follows: TGTGCCAGCGGCCTAGGCTACGAGCAGTACTTC.

This chain connects TRBV15 to TRBJ2-2, with D hard to call. The V and J ends lost 3 bases and 4 bases respectively, with 9 bases between them. Germline V gives CDR1 LNHNV, CDR2 YYDKDF (reference sequence). The CDR3 consists of 14 residues. The CDR3 nucleotides read TGTGCCACCAGCAGTCCCCTCCCCACCGGGGAGCTGTTTTTT. Its protein is CATSSPLPTGELFF.

The V call is TRBV11-2, the J call TRBJ2-1, with 13 bases that match TRBD2. V lost 5 bases to trimming and J lost 7 bases; unmatched junction nucleotides: 11. CDR3 length equals 17 residues. Per germline, CDR1 SGHAT and CDR2 FQNNGV. CDR3 nucleotide sequence: TGTGCCAGCAGCCCACTAGCGGGAGGGCAAGATCGAAATGAGCAGTTCTTC. The encoded protein is CASSPLAGGQDRNEQFF.

This chain links TRBV7-2 with TRBJ1-5; 10 bases are shared with TRBD1. Germline V gene data show CDR1 as SGHTA and CDR2 as FQGNSA. The CDR3 runs to 15 residues. The ends lost 3 bases at V and 5 bases at J; junction bases unmatched: 4. The CDR3 sequence is CASSFSGTGDQPQHF. CDR3 bases: TGTGCCAGCAGCTTCTCCGGGACAGGGGATCAGCCCCAGCATTTT. The entire variable domain, with the rest obtained from reference TRBV7-2 and TRBJ1-5, is as follows: GAGVSQSPSNKVTEKGKDVELRCDPISGHTALYWYRQSLGQGLEFLIYFQGNSAPDKSGLPSDRFSAERTGGSVSTLTIQRTQQEDSAVYLCASSFSGTGDQPQHFGDGTRLSIL.

The rearrangement uses TRBV5-4 and TRBJ2-7; 13 positions match TRBD2. The ends lost 4 bases at V and 5 bases at J; junction bases unmatched: 9. CDR1 SGHNT and CDR2 YYREEE come from the germline V gene (reference sequence). The CDR3 totals 16 residues. The CDR3 DNA follows: TGTGCCAGCAGCCCCCCACTAGCGGGAGGGCGTAACGAGCAGTACTTC. Residues: CASSPPLAGGRNEQYF.

In its sample, this clone was seen once. In nucleotides, the CDR3 is TGCGCCAGCAGTGAGAAAACTTTTAGTAGCAATCAGCCCCAGCATTTT. Translating it yields CASSEKTFSSNQPQHF. The chain recombines TRBV10-1 with TRBJ1-5; D gene ambiguous. Looked up from germline, CDR1 is WNHNN and CDR2 is SYGVQD (reference sequence). The CDR3 sequence is 16 residues long. V was cut by 2 bases and J by 0 bases, with 11 bases left in between.

This chain joins TRBV29-1 and TRBJ2-3; 7 nucleotides match TRBD2. There are 14 residues in the CDR3. Per germline, CDR1 SQVTM and CDR2 ANQGSEA. Trimming removed 3 bases from V and 4 bases from J; junction bases left unmatched: 7. The CDR3 loop reads CSVEGGSGADTQYF. The CDR3 DNA follows: TGCAGCGTTGAGGGGGGGTCCGGGGCAGATACGCAGTATTTT.

This clone turned up a few times. The V and J genes are TRBV27 and TRBJ1-4; 9 nucleotides line up with TRBD1. Germline trimming cut 7 bases from V and 8 bases from J; bases unmatched to any gene: 11. Germline V gene sequence: CDR1 MNHEY, CDR2 SMNVEV (reference sequence). The CDR3 runs to 15 residues. CDR3 region: CASKSLGTGSEKLFF. CDR3 sequence (DNA): TGTGCCAGCAAATCTCTCGGGACAGGGTCAGAAAAACTGTTTTTT.

The V call is TRBV27, the J call TRBJ2-2; D gene unclear. Germline loops: CDR1 MNHEY, CDR2 SMNVEV (reference sequence). The CDR3 sequence is 14 residues long. The V end lost 5 bases, the J end lost 1 base, and 8 bases lay between the germline ends. The CDR3 loop reads CASSPQRNTGELFF. Here the CDR3 DNA reads TGTGCCAGCAGTCCACAGAGGAACACCGGGGAGCTGTTTTTT.

This clone showed up just once. V usage is TRBV7-9 and J usage is TRBJ2-7; 7 nucleotides match TRBD2. This CDR3 comprises 18 residues. V was clipped by 5 bases and J by 7 bases; unmatched bases: 23. The germline V gene has CDR1 SEHNR and CDR2 FQNEAQ (reference sequence). The CDR3 region is CASSVPRVSGPWGTEQYF. CDR3 coding DNA: TGTGCCAGCAGCGTACCTCGGGTTAGCGGGCCCTGGGGTACGGAGCAGTACTTC.

The V call is TRBV30, the J call TRBJ1-2; D uncertain. Trimming stripped 0 bases from V and 7 bases from J, with 9 bases between. Germline V gene data show CDR1 as GTSNPN and CDR2 as SVGIG (reference sequence). This CDR3 spans 12 amino acids. The DNA for the CDR3 is TGTGCCTGGAGTGTACGGAGGTTTGGCTACACCTTC. This gives the protein CAWSVRRFGYTF.

V is TRBV28 and J is TRBJ1-1, with a tentative D call TRBD1 (6 bases). Germline V gives CDR1 MDHEN, CDR2 SYDVKM. The ends were cut back, 6 bases at V and 10 bases at J, with 15 bases in the middle. The CDR3 is made up of 12 amino acids. CDR3 protein: CASSSTGRGAFF. The DNA of the CDR3 is TGTGCCAGCAGCTCTACAGGGAGAGGAGCTTTCTTT.

This chain uses TRBV7-2 with TRBJ2-5; 10 positions agree with TRBD2. The CDR3 has 15 amino acids. The ends lost 6 bases at V and 5 bases at J; junction bases unmatched: 9. Per the germline V gene, CDR1 is SGHTA and CDR2 is FQGNSA. Here the CDR3 reads CASSFQRGGGETQYF. The CDR3 bases are TGTGCCAGCAGTTTCCAGCGGGGGGGAGGGGAGACCCAGTACTTC.

The table lists this clone with a count of one. The chain links TRBV7-2 to TRBJ2-1, with TRBD2 as a possible D gene (5 bases). The V gene lost 5 bases and the J gene lost 4 bases, with 12 bases spanning the gap. The CDR3 is 14 amino acids. The germline gives CDR1 SGHTA, CDR2 FQGNSA. CDR3 bases: TGTGCCAGCAGCCTTGTTAGCGCGTACAATGAGCAGTTCTTC. It yields the protein CASSLVSAYNEQFF.

This clone has just one count. At the DNA level, this CDR3 is encoded by other sequences in the same sample as well. The chain employs TRBV29-1 and TRBJ2-5; the match to TRBD1 covers 7 bases. The CDR3 length is 13 residues. CDR1 is SQVTM and CDR2 is ANQGSEA in the germline V gene. V lost 4 bases to trimming and J lost 0 bases; unmatched junction nucleotides: 2. The CDR3 is CSVGQGDQETQYF. CDR3 coding DNA: TGCAGCGTTGGACAGGGCGACCAAGAGACCCAGTACTTC.

The rearrangement joins TRBV29-1 to TRBJ2-1, with D perhaps matching TRBD2 (7 bases). Germline-derived CDR1 and CDR2 are SQVTM and ANQGSEA. V was trimmed by 7 bases and J by 9 bases, leaving 22 bases between them. The CDR3 consists of 14 residues. The DNA for the CDR3 is TGCAGCGGCCGTTTCTCAGGAGGGGGGGGTGAGCAGTTCTTC. Protein: CSGRFSGGGGEQFF.

The V call is TRBV7-9, the J call TRBJ1-2; 7 bases align to TRBD1. Germline V gives CDR1 SEHNR, CDR2 FQNEAQ (reference sequence). The CDR3 covers 16 residues. V lost 6 bases to trimming and J lost 0 bases; unmatched junction nucleotides: 10. Written as DNA, the CDR3 is TGTGCCAGCAGTTCCCTCGGGACAGAAACTAACTATGGCTACACCTTC. Its translation: CASSSLGTETNYGYTF.

The chain is built from TRBV7-2 and TRBJ1-5; 7 bases agree with TRBD1. The J segment lost 2 bases and the V segment lost 6 bases, leaving 1 base of the junction unmatched. The CDR3 covers 13 residues. The germline V gene has CDR1 SGHTA and CDR2 FQGNSA. CDR3 DNA: TGTGCCAGCAGTGACAGGGGCAATCAGCCCCAGCATTTT. It specifies CASSDRGNQPQHF.

The chain uses TRBV5-1 and TRBJ2-7, with 8 nucleotides matching TRBD1. Trimming took 3 bases from V and 3 from J; bases not matched to a gene: 14. The length of the CDR3 is 17 residues. Germline loops: CDR1 SGHRS, CDR2 YFSETQ. CDR3 protein: CASSSGQGGDPGYEQYF. CDR3 bases: TGCGCCAGCAGCTCCGGACAGGGTGGAGATCCGGGCTACGAGCAGTACTTC.

This clone was picked up a small number of times. V gene TRBV7-3 combines with J gene TRBJ2-5, with D tentatively TRBD1 (6 bases). The CDR3 has 15 residues. Germline values: CDR1 SGHTA, CDR2 FQGTGA. The ends were cut back, 5 bases at V and 2 bases at J, with 15 bases in the middle. The CDR3 loop reads CASSPTGQKQETQYF. CDR3 sequence (DNA): TGTGCCAGCAGCCCGACCGGACAGAAACAAGAGACCCAGTACTTC.

This chain uses TRBV11-3 with TRBJ1-2, with 7 bases matching TRBD1. The trim removed 0 bases at V and 3 bases at J, leaving 1 base unmatched. Germline CDR1 reads SGHNT; CDR2 reads YENEEA. This CDR3 is built from 14 residues. The CDR3 DNA is TGTGCCAGCAGCTTAGAAGGGGGCGACTATGGCTACACCTTC. Its translation is CASSLEGGDYGYTF.

The V gene is TRBV19, the J gene TRBJ1-2; TRBD1 matches 10 bases. The germline CDR1 and CDR2 sequences are LNHDA and SQIVND (reference sequence). Germline trimming cut 5 bases from V and 4 bases from J; bases unmatched to any gene: 10. The CDR3 is made up of 16 amino acids. The CDR3 DNA follows: TGTGCCAGTAGTCTGGGGGACAGGGGCCACCTCTATGGCTACACCTTC. Encoded protein: CASSLGDRGHLYGYTF.

The rearrangement uses TRBV27 and TRBJ2-7, with D possibly matching TRBD1 (5 bases). This CDR3 region has 14 residues. The germline V gene has CDR1 MNHEY and CDR2 SMNVEV (reference sequence). Deletions cut 2 bases from V and 2 bases from J, with 10 bases between. CDR3 in amino acids: CASSLGHATYEQYF. For the CDR3, the DNA is TGTGCCAGCAGTTTAGGACATGCCACCTACGAGCAGTACTTC.

This clone showed up just once. The gene calls are TRBV5-6 and TRBJ1-6, with D possibly matching TRBD1 (6 bases). The CDR3 contains 15 residues. Germline loops: CDR1 SGHDT, CDR2 YYEEEE. V was pared by 3 bases and J by 3 bases, with 10 bases between. DNA of the CDR3: TGTGCCAGCAGCTCCGACAGGAACTATAATTCACCCCTCCACTTT. Translating gives CASSSDRNYNSPLHF.

The chain recombines TRBV9 with TRBJ1-3; TRBD1 matches 11 bases. From germline, CDR1 is SGDLS and CDR2 YYNGEE. The trim removed 3 bases at V and 4 bases at J, leaving 15 bases unmatched. The CDR3 has 19 amino acids. For the CDR3, the DNA is TGTGCCAGCAGCGCTCGATATGGGGACAGGGGGTCGGCCGGAAACACCATATATTTT. As protein: CASSARYGDRGSAGNTIYF.

This chain uses TRBV28 with TRBJ1-1; maybe TRBD1 (5 bases). The CDR3 contains 15 residues. In germline, CDR1 is MDHEN, CDR2 SYDVKM. V lost 5 bases to trimming and J lost 3 bases, with 16 bases between them. The CDR3 spells CASSGPRTGDTEAFF. For the CDR3, the DNA is TGTGCCAGCAGTGGGCCTCGCACGGGGGACACTGAAGCTTTCTTT.

The rearrangement links TRBV18 to TRBJ1-5; 10 nucleotides match TRBD1. The V segment lost 3 bases and the J segment 5 bases; nucleotides outside the gene matches: 4. Germline V CDR1 and CDR2: KGHSH, LQKENI. The CDR3 sequence is 15 residues long. The CDR3 sequence: CASSPGQGIHQPQHF. The CDR3 coding sequence is TGTGCCAGCTCACCGGGACAGGGGATCCATCAGCCCCAGCATTTT.